Detailed here is one T cell receptor beta chain. In the authors' methods: Estimation of nucleated cell counts relied on the amplification of reference gene primers. Sequencing used immunoSEQ multiplex PCR; TCRdb keeps in-frame clones, though not all of them. The D gene and trimming were derived from the DNA, and the V and J assignments and clone size from that table. The sample gives roughly 280,000 clones, 75% to 90% of which show up once; about 11% is in the top ten. These data come from a study of blood T cell repertoires in COVID-19. In the study overall: Sites in the United States, Italy and Spain provided acute and convalescent COVID-19 samples. Sources were T cells, B-cell-depleted T cells, or PBMCs; the material itself was cDNA or gDNA.

Trimming removed 0 bases at V and 1 base at J, with 6 bases between. The CDR3 totals 14 residues. Germline CDR1 reads SGDLS; CDR2 reads YYNGEE. The receptor's source is a woman between 65 and 79 years old with acute or convalescent COVID-19. Sequencing was carried out using peripheral blood. The chain has TRBV9 and TRBJ2-3, with D perhaps TRBD1 (5 bases). This chain's CDR3 is CASSVEGGTDTQYF. The DNA for the CDR3 is TGTGCCAGCAGCGTAGAAGGGGGCACAGATACGCAGTATTTT.